Listed here are 10 T cell receptor beta chains from one sample, sequenced in a study of shared clonotypes between healthy human individuals. Measured with immunoSEQ multiplex PCR; TCRdb has only the in-frame clones, and not every one. The table shows under 1,900,000 clones, with approximately 98.5% occurring only once. Sequences were obtained from naive CD4+ T cells sorted from blood. Subset in this sample: CD45RA+ positively selected. Receptor source: a man aged 25-45 years in good health.

This sequence joins TRBV28 and TRBJ1-2, with 8 bases matching TRBD1. The CDR3 consists of 14 residues. Germline V gene data show CDR1 as MDHEN and CDR2 as SYDVKM. V shed 8 bases, J shed 7 bases, and the junction held 12 bases outside the gene matches. CDR3 DNA sequence: TGTGCCAGCCGCGGCCCAGGGGGCTCGTCTGGCTACACCTTC. This codes for CASRGPGGSSGYTF.

This chain links TRBV5-1 with TRBJ2-1; possibly TRBD2 for D (6 bases). V was shortened by 2 bases and J by 9 bases, with 15 bases between the two germline ends. CDR1 SGHRS and CDR2 YFSETQ come from the germline V gene. CDR3 length: 14 residues. This chain's CDR3 is CASSFYLGGIEQFF. CDR3 sequence (DNA): TGCGCCAGCAGCTTCTATCTTGGAGGGATTGAGCAGTTCTTC. Complete variable domain (other parts from reference TRBV5-1 and TRBJ2-1): KAGVTQTPRYLIKTRGQQVTLSCSPISGHRSVSWYQQTPGQGLQFLFEYFSETQRNKGNFPGRFSGRQFSNSRSEMNVSTLELGDSALYLCASSFYLGGIEQFFGPGTRLTVL.

The chain uses TRBV19 and TRBJ1-4; D possibly corresponds to TRBD1 (5 bases). The CDR3 covers 15 residues. V lost 7 bases and J lost 11, with 23 bases in between. Germline assignment: CDR1 LNHDA and CDR2 SQIVND (reference sequence). The CDR3 loop reads CASTLAPREVKKLFF. The CDR3, as DNA: TGTGCCAGTACCCTCGCCCCCAGGGAAGTGAAGAAACTGTTTTTT.

The chain links TRBV5-1 to TRBJ2-1; no definite D call. CDR1 and CDR2 from the germline V gene are SGHRS and YFSETQ. CDR3 length: 14 amino acids. V was shortened by 0 bases and J by 2 bases, with 6 bases between the two germline ends. The CDR3 sequence is CASSLDEAYNEQFF. The CDR3, as DNA: TGCGCCAGCAGCTTGGACGAGGCCTACAATGAGCAGTTCTTC. Supplemented by reference TRBV5-1 and TRBJ2-1, the full variable domain reads KAGVTQTPRYLIKTRGQQVTLSCSPISGHRSVSWYQQTPGQGLQFLFEYFSETQRNKGNFPGRFSGRQFSNSRSEMNVSTLELGDSALYLCASSLDEAYNEQFFGPGTRLTVL.

Concerning this clone itself: The same CDR3 can be traced to other DNA sequences in this sample. The rearrangement links TRBV18 to TRBJ2-5; D not certain. From germline, CDR1 is KGHSH and CDR2 LQKENI. CDR3 length: 14 amino acids. V was clipped by 3 bases and J by 1 base, with 9 bases between them. In nucleotides, the CDR3 is TGTGCCAGCTCACCCGGTAGGGTCCAAGAGACCCAGTACTTC. It codes for CASSPGRVQETQYF.

As for this clone: At the DNA level, this CDR3 is encoded by other sequences in the same sample as well. The chain uses TRBV28 and TRBJ2-7; 10 nucleotides match TRBD1. CDR3 length equals 15 residues. V shed 3 bases, J shed 2 bases, and the junction held 4 bases outside the gene matches. Germline-derived CDR1 and CDR2 are MDHEN and SYDVKM. DNA for the CDR3: TGTGCCAGCAGTTTCTCTGGGACAGGGGCCTACGAGCAGTACTTC. Protein: CASSFSGTGAYEQYF.

The V gene is TRBV28, the J gene TRBJ1-1; perhaps TRBD1 as D (5 bases). Germline V gene lookup returns CDR1 MDHEN and CDR2 SYDVKM. Trimming took off 5 bases at V and 2 bases at J, with 15 bases between the two ends. This CDR3 has 15 residues. DNA for the CDR3: TGTGCCAGCAGTACACGACAGTTTGCAAACACTGAAGCTTTCTTT. Amino acid sequence: CASSTRQFANTEAFF.

This clone appeared once. The genes are TRBV15 and TRBJ1-3; D perhaps matches TRBD1 (6 bases). Germline V gene lookup returns CDR1 LNHNV and CDR2 YYDKDF (reference sequence). CDR3 length equals 17 residues. Trimming left V 1 base short and J 0 bases short, with 13 bases between. The CDR3 DNA reads as TGTGCCACCAGCAGAGTAGCAGGGGCGAACTCTGGAAACACCATATATTTT. It translates to CATSRVAGANSGNTIYF.

The chain combines TRBV18 with TRBJ2-3, with D perhaps matching TRBD1 (6 bases). The V gene lost 1 base and the J gene lost 8 bases, with 19 bases spanning the gap. This CDR3 has 16 amino acids. Germline V gene data show CDR1 as KGHSH and CDR2 as LQKENI. CDR3 protein: CASSPRPDSLFATQYF. For the CDR3, the DNA is TGTGCCAGCTCACCACGGCCGGACAGCCTTTTCGCTACGCAGTATTTT.

The CDR3 loop reads CASSLGNRGPGELFF. The CDR3 nucleotides read TGTGCCAGCAGCTTAGGGAACAGGGGGCCCGGGGAGCTGTTTTTT. This rearrangement joins TRBV11-2 to TRBJ2-2, with 9 bases that match TRBD1. The V gene end was trimmed by 1 base and the J gene end by 6 bases; junction bases not matched to a gene: 3. Germline V gene sequence: CDR1 SGHAT, CDR2 FQNNGV. CDR3 length: 15 amino acids.